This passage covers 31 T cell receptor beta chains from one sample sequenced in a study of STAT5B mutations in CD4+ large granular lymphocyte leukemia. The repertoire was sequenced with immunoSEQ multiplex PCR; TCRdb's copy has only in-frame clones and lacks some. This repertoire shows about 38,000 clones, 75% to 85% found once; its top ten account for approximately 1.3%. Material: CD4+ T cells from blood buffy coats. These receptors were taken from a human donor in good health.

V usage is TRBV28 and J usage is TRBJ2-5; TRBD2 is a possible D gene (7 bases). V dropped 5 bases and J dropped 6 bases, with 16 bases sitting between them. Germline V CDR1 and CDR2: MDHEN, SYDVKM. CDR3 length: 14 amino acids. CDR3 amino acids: CASSPGGRWQTQYF. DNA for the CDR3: TGTGCCAGCAGTCCCGGGGGGCGCTGGCAGACCCAGTACTTC.

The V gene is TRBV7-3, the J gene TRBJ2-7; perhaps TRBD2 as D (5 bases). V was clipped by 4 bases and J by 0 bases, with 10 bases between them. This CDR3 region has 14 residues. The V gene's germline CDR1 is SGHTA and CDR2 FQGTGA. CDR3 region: CASSYSGDSYEQYF. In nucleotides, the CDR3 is TGTGCCAGCAGCTACTCCGGGGACTCCTACGAGCAGTACTTC.

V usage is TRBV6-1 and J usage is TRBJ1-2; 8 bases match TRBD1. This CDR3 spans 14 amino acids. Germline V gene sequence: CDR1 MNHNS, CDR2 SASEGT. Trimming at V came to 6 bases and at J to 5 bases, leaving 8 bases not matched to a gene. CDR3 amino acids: CASRGGTGHYGYTF. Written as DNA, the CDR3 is TGTGCCAGCAGAGGGGGGACAGGTCATTATGGCTACACCTTC.

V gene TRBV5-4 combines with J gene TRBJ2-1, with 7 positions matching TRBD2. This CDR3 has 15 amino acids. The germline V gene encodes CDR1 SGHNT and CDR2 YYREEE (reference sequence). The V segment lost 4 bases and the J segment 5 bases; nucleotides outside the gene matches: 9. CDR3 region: CASSPRGGLDNEQFF. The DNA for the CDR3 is TGTGCCAGCAGCCCGCGGGGTGGACTAGACAATGAGCAGTTCTTC.

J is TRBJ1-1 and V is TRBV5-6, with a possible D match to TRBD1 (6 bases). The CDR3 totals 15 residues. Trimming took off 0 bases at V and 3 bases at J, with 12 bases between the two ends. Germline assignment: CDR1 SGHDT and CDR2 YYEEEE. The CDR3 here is CASSLATGTYTEAFF. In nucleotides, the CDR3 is TGTGCCAGCAGCTTGGCGACAGGCACTTACACTGAAGCTTTCTTT.

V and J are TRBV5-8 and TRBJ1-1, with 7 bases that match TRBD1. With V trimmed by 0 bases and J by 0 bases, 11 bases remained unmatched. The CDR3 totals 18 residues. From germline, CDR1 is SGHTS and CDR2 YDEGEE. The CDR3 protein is CASSLVIRQGGMNTEAFF. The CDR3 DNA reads TGTGCCAGCAGCTTGGTAATTCGGCAGGGGGGAATGAACACTGAAGCTTTCTTT.

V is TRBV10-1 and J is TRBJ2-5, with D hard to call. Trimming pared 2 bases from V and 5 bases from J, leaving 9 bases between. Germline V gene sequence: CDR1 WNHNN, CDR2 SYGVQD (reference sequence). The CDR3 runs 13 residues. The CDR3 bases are TGCGCCAGCAGTGAGGGAACACTGGAGACCCAGTACTTC. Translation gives CASSEGTLETQYF.

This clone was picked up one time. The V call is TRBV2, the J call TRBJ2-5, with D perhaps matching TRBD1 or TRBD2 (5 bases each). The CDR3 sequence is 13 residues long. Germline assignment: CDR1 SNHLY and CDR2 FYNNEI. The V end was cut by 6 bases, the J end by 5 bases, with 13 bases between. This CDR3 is CASRRDPAETQYF. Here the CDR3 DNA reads TGTGCCAGCAGACGGGACCCTGCGGAGACCCAGTACTTC.

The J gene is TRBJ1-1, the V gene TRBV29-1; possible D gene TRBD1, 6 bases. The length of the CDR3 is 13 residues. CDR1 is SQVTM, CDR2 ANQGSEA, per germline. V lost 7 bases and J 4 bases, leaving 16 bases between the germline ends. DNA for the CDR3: TGCAGCGCCCGGGGGGCAGGGGTCACTGAAGCTTTCTTT. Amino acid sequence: CSARGAGVTEAFF.

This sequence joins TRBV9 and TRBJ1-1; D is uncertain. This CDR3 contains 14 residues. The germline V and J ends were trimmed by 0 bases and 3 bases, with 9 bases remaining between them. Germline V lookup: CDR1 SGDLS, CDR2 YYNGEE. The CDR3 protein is CASSVAFSDTEAFF. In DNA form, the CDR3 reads TGTGCCAGCAGCGTAGCTTTTTCGGACACTGAAGCTTTCTTT.

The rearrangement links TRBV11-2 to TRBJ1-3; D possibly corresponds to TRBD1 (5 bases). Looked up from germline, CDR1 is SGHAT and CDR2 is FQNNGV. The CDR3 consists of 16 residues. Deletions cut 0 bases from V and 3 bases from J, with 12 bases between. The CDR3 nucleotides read TGTGCCAGCAGCTTAGATCCTGGGGCTCGTGGAAACACCATATATTTT. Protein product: CASSLDPGARGNTIYF.

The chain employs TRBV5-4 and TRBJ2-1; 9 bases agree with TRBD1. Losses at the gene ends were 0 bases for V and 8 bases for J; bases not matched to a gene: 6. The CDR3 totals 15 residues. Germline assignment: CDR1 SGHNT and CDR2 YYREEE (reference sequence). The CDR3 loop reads CASSLDGTGIDEQFF. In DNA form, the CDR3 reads TGTGCCAGCAGCTTGGATGGGACAGGGATCGATGAGCAGTTCTTC.

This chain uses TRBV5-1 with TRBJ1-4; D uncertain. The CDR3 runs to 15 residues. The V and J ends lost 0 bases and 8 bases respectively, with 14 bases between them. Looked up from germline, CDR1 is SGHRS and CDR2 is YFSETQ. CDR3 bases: TGCGCCAGCAGCTTGGGGGTTGGGCCGGAAGAAAAACTGTTTTTT. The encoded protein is CASSLGVGPEEKLFF.

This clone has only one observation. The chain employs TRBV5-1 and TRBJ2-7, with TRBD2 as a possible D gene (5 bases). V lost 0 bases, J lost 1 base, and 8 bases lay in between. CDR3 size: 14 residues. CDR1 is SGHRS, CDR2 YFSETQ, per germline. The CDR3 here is CASSLAGDSYEQYF. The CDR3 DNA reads TGCGCCAGCAGCTTGGCCGGGGATTCCTACGAGCAGTACTTC.

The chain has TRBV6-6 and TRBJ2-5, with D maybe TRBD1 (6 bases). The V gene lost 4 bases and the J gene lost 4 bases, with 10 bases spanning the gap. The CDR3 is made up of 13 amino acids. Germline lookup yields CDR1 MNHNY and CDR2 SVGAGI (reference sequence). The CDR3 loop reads CASSSQGLETQYF. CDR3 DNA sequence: TGTGCCAGCAGTTCCCAGGGGTTAGAGACCCAGTACTTC.

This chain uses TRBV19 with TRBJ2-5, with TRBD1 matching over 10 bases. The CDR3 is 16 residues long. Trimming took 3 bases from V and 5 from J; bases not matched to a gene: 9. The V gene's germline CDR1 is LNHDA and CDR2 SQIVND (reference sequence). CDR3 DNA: TGTGCCAGTAGTATCCTTTCGACAGGGGGCTTCGAGACCCAGTACTTC. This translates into CASSILSTGGFETQYF.

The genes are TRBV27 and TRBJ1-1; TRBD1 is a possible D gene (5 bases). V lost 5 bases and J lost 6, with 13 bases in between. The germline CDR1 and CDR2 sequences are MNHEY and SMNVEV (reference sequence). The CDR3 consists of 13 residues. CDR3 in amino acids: CASSEWGEAEAFF. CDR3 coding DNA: TGTGCCAGCAGTGAATGGGGGGAGGCTGAAGCTTTCTTT.

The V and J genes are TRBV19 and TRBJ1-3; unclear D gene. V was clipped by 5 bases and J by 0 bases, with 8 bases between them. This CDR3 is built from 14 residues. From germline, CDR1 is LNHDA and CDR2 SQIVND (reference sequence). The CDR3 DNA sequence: TGTGCCAGTAGTGACCCCCCCTCTGGAAACACCATATATTTT. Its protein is CASSDPPSGNTIYF.

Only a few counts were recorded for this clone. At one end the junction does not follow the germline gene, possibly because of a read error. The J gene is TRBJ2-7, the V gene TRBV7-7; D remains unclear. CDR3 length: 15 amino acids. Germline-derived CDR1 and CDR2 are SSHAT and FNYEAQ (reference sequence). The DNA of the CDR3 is TGTGCTAGCAGCCAAGACTCAAACCCCTCCTACGAGCAGTACTTC. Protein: CASSQDSNPSYEQYF. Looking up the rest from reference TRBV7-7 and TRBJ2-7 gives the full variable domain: GAGVSQSPRYKVTKRGQDVTLRCDPISSHATLYWYQQALGQGPEFLTYFNYEAQPDKSGLPSDRFSAERPEGSISTLTIQRTEQRDSAMYRCASSQDSNPSYEQYFGPGTRLTVT.

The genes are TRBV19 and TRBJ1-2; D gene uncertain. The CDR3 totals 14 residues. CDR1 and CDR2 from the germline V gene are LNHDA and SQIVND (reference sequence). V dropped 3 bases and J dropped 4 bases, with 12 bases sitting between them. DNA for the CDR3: TGTGCCAGTAGTATCCAGGAGGACCTCTATGGCTACACCTTC. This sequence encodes CASSIQEDLYGYTF.

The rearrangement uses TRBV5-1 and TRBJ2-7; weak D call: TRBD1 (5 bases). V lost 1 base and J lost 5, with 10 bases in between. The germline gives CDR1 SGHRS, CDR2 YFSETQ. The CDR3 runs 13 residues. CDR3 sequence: CASSLSRVNEQYF. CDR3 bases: TGCGCCAGCAGCTTGTCCAGGGTTAACGAGCAGTACTTC.

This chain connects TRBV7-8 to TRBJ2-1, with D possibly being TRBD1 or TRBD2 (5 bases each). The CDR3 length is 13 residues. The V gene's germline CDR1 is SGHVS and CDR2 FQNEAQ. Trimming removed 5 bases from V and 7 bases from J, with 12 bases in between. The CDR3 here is CASSLGWGNEQFF. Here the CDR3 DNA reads TGTGCCAGCAGCCTGGGGTGGGGGAATGAGCAGTTCTTC.

The CDR3 here is CSVIVRSGNTEAFF. The CDR3 DNA sequence: TGCAGCGTCATTGTCCGGTCCGGGAACACTGAAGCTTTCTTT. J is TRBJ1-1 and V is TRBV29-1, with D uncertain. The germline gives CDR1 SQVTM, CDR2 ANQGSEA. The CDR3 contains 14 residues. Between the trimmed V and J ends, which lost 6 bases and 1 base, there was a span of 15 bases.

DNA for the CDR3: TGTGCCAGCAGCTTGCGTGGGGGCACAGATACGCAGTATTTT. It codes for CASSLRGGTDTQYF. The chain employs TRBV5-4 and TRBJ2-3; D gene uncertain. This CDR3 is 14 amino acids long. V lost 1 base to trimming and J lost 1 base, with 7 bases between them. Germline CDR1 and CDR2: SGHNT and YYREEE (reference sequence).

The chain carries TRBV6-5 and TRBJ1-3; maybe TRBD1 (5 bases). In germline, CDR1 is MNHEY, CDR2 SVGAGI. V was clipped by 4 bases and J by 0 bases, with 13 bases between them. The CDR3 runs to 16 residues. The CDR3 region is CASSFGARSSGNTIYF. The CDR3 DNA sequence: TGTGCCAGCAGTTTTGGGGCCAGGAGCTCTGGAAACACCATATATTTT.

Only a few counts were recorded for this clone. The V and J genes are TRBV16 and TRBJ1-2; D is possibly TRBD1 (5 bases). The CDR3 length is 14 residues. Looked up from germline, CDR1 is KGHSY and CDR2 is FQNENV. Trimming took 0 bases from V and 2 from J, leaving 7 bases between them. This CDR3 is CASSQSGTNYGYTF. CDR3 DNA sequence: TGTGCCAGCAGCCAATCAGGGACGAACTATGGCTACACCTTC.

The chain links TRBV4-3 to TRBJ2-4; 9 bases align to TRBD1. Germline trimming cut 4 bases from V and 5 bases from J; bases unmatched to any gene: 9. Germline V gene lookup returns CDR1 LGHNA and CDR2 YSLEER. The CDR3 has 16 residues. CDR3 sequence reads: CASSPGTGHPQNIQYF. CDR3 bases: TGCGCCAGCAGCCCTGGGACAGGGCACCCTCAAAACATTCAGTACTTC.

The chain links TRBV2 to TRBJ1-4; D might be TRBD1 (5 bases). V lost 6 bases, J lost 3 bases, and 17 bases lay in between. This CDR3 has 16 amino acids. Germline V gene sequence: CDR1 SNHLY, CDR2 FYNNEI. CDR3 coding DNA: TGTGCCAGCAGCGGCGTGGGGGGGAGGTCTAATGAAAAACTGTTTTTT. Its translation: CASSGVGGRSNEKLFF. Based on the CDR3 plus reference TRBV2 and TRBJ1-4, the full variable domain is EPEVTQTPSHQVTQMGQEVILRCVPISNHLYFYWYRQILGQKVEFLVSFYNNEISEKSEIFDDQFSVERPDGSNFTLKIRSTKLEDSAMYFCASSGVGGRSNEKLFFGSGTQLSVL.

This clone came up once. This CDR3 reads CASSQGPTREQYF. In DNA form, the CDR3 reads TGCGCCAGCAGCCAAGGGCCCACTCGGGAGCAGTACTTC. V usage is TRBV4-1 and J usage is TRBJ2-7; D is ambiguous. The CDR3 sequence is 13 residues long. The V and J ends lost 1 base and 7 bases respectively, with 11 bases between them. Germline CDR1 reads MGHRA; CDR2 reads YSYEKL.

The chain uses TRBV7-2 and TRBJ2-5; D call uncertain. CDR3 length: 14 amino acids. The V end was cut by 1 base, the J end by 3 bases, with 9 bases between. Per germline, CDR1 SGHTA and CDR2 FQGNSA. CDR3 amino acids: CASSLVVWEETQYF. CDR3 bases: TGTGCCAGCAGCTTAGTAGTCTGGGAAGAGACCCAGTACTTC.

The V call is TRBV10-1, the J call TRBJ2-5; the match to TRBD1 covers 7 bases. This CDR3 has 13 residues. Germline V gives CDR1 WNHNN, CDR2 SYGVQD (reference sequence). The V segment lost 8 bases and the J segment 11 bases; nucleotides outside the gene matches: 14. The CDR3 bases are TGCGCCAGCGGCAGTGACAGACAGGGCGGGCAGTACTTC. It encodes CASGSDRQGGQYF.